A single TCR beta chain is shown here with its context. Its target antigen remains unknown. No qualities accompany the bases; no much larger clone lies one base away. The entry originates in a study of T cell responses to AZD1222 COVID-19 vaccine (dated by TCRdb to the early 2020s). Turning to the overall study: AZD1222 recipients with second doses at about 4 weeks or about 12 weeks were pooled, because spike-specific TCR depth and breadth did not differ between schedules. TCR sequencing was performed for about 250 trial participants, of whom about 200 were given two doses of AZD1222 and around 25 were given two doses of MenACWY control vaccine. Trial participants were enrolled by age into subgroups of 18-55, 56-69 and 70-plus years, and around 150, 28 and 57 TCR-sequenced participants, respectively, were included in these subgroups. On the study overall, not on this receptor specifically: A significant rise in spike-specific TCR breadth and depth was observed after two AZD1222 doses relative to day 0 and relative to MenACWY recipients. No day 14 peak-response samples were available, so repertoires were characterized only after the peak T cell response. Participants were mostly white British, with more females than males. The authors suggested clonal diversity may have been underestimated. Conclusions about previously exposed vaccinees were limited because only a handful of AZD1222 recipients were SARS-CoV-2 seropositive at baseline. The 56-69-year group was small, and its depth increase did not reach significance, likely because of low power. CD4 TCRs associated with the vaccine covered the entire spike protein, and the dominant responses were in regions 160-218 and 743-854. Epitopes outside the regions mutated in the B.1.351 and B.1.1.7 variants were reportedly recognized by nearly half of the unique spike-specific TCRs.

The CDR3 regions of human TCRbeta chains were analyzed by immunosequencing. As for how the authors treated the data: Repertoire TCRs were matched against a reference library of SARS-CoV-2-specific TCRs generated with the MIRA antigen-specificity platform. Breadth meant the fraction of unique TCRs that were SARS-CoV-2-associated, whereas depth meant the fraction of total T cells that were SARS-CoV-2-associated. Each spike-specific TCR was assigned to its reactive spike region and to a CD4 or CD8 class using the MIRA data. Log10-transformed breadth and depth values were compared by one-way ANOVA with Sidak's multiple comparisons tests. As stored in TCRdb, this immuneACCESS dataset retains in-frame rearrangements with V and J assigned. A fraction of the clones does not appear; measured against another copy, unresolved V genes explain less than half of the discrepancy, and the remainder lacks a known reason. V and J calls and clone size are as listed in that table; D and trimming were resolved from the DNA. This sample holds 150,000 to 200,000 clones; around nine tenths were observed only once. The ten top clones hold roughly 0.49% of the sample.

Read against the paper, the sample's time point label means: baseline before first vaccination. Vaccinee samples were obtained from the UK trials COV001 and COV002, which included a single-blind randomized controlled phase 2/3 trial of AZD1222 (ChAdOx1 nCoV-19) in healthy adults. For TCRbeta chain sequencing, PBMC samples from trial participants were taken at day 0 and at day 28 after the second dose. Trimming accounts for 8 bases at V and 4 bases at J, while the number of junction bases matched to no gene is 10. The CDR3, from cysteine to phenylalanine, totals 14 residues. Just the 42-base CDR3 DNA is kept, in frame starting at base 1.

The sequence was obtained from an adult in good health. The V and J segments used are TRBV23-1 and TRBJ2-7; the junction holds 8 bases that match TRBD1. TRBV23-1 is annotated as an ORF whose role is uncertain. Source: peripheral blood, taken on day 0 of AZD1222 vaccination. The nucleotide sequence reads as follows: TGCGCCAGCCGTGGTACAGGGGGAATATACGAGCAGTACTTC. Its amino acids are CASRGTGGIYEQYF.